Detailed here is one T cell receptor (beta chain). The antigen remains undetermined. Using constant-segment primers, 5'RACE produced TCR alpha and TCR beta cDNA libraries carrying sample barcodes and UMIs. TCRdb re-called the 5' RACE reads with MiXCR, one entry per CDR3 protein. Among around 530,000 distinct CDR3 sequences listed, roughly a fifth were seen once. These data belong to a study of T-cell memory formation after mild COVID-19. Study-wide results and caveats: A second wave expanding day 15 to 37 was CD4+-biased; contracting clones were balanced.

Sequencing was carried out using PBMCs or a T cell subset sorted from them (not recorded which). This sequence was found in an adult woman who had mild COVID-19 (a few samples of this study predate the infection). Cell type and time point are not known.

CDR3 sequence reads: CASSPGQGAATEAFF. The CDR3 DNA sequence: TGTGCCAGCTCACCGGGACAGGGGGCGGCCACTGAAGCTTTCTTT. The chain recombines TRBV18 with TRBJ1-1; 12 nucleotides align to TRBD1. The CDR3 is 15 residues long. The V and J ends lost 3 bases and 4 bases, in that order; junction bases with no gene match: 3. Germline CDR1 is KGHSH and CDR2 is LQKENI.